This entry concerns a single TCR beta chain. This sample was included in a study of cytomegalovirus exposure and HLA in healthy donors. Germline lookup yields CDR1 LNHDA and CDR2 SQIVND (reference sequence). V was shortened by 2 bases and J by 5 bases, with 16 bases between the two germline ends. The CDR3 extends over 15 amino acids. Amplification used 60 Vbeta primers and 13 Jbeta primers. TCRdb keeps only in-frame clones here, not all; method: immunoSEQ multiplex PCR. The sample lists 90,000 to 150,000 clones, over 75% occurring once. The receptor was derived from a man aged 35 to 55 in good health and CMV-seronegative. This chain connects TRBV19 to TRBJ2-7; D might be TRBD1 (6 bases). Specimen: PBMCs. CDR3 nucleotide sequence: TGTGCCAGTAGTATACCGGGACAATCTGCGGACGAGCAGTACTTC. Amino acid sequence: CASSIPGQSADEQYF.